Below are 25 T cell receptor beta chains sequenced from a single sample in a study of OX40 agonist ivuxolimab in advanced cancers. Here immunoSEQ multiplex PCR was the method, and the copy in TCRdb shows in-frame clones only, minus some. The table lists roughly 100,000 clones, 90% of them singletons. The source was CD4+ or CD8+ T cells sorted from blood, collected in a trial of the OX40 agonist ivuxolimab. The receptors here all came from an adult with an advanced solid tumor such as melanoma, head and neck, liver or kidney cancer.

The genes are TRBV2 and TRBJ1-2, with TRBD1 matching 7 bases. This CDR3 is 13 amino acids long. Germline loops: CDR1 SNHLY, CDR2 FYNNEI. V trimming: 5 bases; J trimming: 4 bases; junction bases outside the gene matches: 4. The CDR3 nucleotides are TGTGCCAGCAGTCGGACAGGCCTCTATGGCTACACCTTC. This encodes CASSRTGLYGYTF.

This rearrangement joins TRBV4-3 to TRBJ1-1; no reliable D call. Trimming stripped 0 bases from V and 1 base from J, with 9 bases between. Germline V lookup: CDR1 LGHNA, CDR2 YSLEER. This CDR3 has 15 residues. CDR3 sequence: CASSQDLRPNTEAFF. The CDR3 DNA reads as TGCGCCAGCAGCCAAGACCTGAGACCGAACACTGAAGCTTTCTTT.

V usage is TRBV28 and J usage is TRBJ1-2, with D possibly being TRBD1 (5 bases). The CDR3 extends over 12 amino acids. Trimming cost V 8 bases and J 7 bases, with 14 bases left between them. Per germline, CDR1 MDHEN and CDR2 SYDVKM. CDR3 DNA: TGTGCCAGCGGAACAGGAGACCTTGGCTACACCTTC. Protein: CASGTGDLGYTF.

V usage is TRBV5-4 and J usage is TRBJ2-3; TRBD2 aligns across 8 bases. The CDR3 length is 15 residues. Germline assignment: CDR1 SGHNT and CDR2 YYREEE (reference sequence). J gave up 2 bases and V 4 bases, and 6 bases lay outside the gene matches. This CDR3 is CASSLRGATTDTQYF. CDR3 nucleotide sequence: TGTGCCAGCAGCCTGCGGGGGGCCACCACAGATACGCAGTATTTT.

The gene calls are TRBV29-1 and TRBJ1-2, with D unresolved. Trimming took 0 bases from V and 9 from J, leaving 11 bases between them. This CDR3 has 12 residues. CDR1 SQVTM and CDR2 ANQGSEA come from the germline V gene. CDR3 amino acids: CSVEEARNSYTF. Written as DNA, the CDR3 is TGCAGCGTTGAAGAGGCCCGGAATAGCTACACCTTC.

CDR3 protein: CAWGVSTNGELFF. In DNA, the CDR3 is TGTGCCTGGGGGGTCTCTACCAACGGGGAGCTGTTTTTT. V is TRBV30 and J is TRBJ2-2; D not certain. CDR3 length: 13 residues. The V gene's germline CDR1 is GTSNPN and CDR2 SVGIG (reference sequence). V lost 5 bases and J lost 7, with 14 bases in between.

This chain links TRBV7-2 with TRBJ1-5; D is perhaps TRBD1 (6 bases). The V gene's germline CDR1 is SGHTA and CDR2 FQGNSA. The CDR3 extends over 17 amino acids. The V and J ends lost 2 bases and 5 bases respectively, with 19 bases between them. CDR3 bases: TGTGCCAGCAGCTTAAACCCATCAGGGGTGGAGGATCAGCCCCAGCATTTT. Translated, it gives CASSLNPSGVEDQPQHF.

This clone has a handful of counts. Here the CDR3 DNA reads TGTGCCACCAGCAGAGATTATAGCAATGAGCAGTTCTTC. This encodes CATSRDYSNEQFF. This chain links TRBV15 with TRBJ2-1; no clear D. CDR3 size: 13 residues. Trimming removed 0 bases from V and 6 bases from J, with 6 bases in between. The germline gives CDR1 LNHNV, CDR2 YYDKDF (reference sequence).

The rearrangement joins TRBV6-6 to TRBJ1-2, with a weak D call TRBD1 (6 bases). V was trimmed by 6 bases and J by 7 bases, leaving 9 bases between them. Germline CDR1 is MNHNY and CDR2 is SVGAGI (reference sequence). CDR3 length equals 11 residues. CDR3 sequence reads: CASSLGGGYTF. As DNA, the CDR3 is TGTGCCAGCAGCTTAGGGGGTGGCTACACCTTC.

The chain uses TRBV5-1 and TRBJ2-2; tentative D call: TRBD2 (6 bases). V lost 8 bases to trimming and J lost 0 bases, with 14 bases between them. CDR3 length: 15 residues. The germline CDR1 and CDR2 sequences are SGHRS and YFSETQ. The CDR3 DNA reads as TGCGCCAGTACGGATCTAGCGACGAACACCGGGGAGCTGTTTTTT. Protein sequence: CASTDLATNTGELFF.

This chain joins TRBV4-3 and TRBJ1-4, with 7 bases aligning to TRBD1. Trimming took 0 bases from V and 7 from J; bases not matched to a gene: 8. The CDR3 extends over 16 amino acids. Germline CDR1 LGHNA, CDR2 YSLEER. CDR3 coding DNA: TGCGCCAGCAGCCAAGATCAGGCGGGACAGTTTGAAAAACTGTTTTTT. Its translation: CASSQDQAGQFEKLFF.

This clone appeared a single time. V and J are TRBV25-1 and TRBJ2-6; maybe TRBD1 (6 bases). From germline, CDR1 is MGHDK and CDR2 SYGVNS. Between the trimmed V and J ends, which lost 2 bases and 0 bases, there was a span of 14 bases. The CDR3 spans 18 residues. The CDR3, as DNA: TGTGCCAGCAGTGAACGGGCCGGACAGAGCTCTGGGGCCAACGTCCTGACTTTC. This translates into CASSERAGQSSGANVLTF. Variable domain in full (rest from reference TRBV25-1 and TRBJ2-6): EADIYQTPRYLVIGTGKKITLECSQTMGHDKMYWYQQDPGMELHLIHYSYGVNSTEKGDLSSESTVSRIRTEHFPLTLESARPSHTSQYLCASSERAGQSSGANVLTFGAGSRLTVL.

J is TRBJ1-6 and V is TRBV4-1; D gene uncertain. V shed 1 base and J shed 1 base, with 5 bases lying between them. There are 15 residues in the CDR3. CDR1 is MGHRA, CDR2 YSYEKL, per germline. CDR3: CASSQVGSYNSPLHF. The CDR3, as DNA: TGCGCCAGCAGCCAAGTTGGGTCCTATAATTCACCCCTCCACTTT.

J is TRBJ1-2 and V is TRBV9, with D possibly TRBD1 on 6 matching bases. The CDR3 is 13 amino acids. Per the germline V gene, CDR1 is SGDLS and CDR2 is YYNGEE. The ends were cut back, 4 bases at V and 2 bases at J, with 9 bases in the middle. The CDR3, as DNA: TGTGCCAGCAGCCGGACAGACAACTATGGCTACACCTTC. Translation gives CASSRTDNYGYTF.

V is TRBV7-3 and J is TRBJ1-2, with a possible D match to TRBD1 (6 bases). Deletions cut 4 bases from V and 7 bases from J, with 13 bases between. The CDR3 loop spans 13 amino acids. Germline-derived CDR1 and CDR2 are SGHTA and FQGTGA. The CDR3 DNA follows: TGTGCCAGCAGCTCCACGGGGGCGCGTGGCTACACCTTC. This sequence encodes CASSSTGARGYTF. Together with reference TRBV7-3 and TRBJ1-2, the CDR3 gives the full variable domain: GAGVSQTPSNKVTEKGKYVELRCDPISGHTALYWYRQSLGQGPEFLIYFQGTGAADDSGLPNDRFFAVRPEGSVSTLKIQRTERGDSAVYLCASSSTGARGYTFGSGTRLTVV.

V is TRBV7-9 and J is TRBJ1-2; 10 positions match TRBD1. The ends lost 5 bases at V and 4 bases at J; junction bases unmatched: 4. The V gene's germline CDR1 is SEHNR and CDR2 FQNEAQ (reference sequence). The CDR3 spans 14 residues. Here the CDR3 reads CASSPGTGAYGYTF. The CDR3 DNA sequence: TGTGCCAGCAGCCCGGGGACAGGGGCCTATGGCTACACCTTC.

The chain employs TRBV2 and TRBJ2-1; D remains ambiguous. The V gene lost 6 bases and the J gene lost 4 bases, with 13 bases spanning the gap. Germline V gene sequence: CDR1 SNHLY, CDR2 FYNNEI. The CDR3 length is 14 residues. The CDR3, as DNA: TGTGCCAGCAGGCCCTTGACACCATACAATGAGCAGTTCTTC. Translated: CASRPLTPYNEQFF. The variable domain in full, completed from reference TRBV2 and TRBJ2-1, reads EPEVTQTPSHQVTQMGQEVILRCVPISNHLYFYWYRQILGQKVEFLVSFYNNEISEKSEIFDDQFSVERPDGSNFTLKIRSTKLEDSAMYFCASRPLTPYNEQFFGPGTRLTVL.

This chain's CDR3 is CASTRGRGSGNTIYF. The CDR3, as DNA: TGTGCCAGCACTCGGGGCCGGGGCTCTGGAAACACCATATATTTT. The chain recombines TRBV6-6 with TRBJ1-3, with a possible D match to TRBD1 (5 bases). CDR1 and CDR2 from the germline V gene are MNHNY and SVGAGI (reference sequence). Trimming stripped 7 bases from V and 0 bases from J, with 13 bases between. The CDR3 is 15 amino acids.

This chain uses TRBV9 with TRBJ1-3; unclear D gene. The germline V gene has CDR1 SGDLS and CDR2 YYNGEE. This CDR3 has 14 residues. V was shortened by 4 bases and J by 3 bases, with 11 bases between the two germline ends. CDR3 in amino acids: CASSQRGFGNTIYF. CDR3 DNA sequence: TGTGCCAGCAGCCAGAGAGGGTTTGGAAACACCATATATTTT.

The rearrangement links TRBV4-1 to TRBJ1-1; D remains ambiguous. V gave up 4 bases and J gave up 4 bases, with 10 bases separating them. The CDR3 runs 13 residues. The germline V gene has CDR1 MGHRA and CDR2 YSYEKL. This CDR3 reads CASSLYAGTEAFF. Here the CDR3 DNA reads TGCGCCAGCAGCCTCTACGCGGGCACTGAAGCTTTCTTT.

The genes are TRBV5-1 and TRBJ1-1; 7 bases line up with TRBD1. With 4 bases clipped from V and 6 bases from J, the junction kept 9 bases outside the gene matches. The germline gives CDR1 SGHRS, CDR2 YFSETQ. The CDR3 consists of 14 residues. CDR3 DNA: TGCGCCAGCAGCCACCGGGACAGAGGACCTGAAGCTTTCTTT. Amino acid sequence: CASSHRDRGPEAFF. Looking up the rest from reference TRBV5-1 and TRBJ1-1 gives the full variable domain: KAGVTQTPRYLIKTRGQQVTLSCSPISGHRSVSWYQQTPGQGLQFLFEYFSETQRNKGNFPGRFSGRQFSNSRSEMNVSTLELGDSALYLCASSHRDRGPEAFFGQGTRLTVV.

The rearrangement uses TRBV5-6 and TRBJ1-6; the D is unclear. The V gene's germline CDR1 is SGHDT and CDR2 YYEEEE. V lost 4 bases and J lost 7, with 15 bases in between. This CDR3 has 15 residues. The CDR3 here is CASSALVRANSPLHF. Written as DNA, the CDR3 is TGTGCCAGCAGCGCCCTAGTGAGGGCAAATTCACCCCTCCACTTT.

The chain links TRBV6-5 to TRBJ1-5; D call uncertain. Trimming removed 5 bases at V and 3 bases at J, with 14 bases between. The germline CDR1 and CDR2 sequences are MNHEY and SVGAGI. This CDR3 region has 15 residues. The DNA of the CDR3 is TGTGCCAGCAGTCCTTACGGAACGTTCAATCAGCCCCAGCATTTT. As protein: CASSPYGTFNQPQHF.

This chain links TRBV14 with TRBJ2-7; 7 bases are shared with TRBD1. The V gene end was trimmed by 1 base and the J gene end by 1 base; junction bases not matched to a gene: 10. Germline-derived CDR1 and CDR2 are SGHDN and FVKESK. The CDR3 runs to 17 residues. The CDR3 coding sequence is TGTGCCAGCAGCCAAGTGAACCCGACAGGGAGATCCTACGAGCAGTACTTC. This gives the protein CASSQVNPTGRSYEQYF.

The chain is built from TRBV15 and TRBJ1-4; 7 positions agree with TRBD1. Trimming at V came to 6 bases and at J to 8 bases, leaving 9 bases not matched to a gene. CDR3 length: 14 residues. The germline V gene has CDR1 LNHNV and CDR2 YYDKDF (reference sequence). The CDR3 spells CATSAQGVREKLFF. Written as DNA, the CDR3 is TGTGCCACCAGTGCGCAGGGGGTACGGGAAAAACTGTTTTTT.